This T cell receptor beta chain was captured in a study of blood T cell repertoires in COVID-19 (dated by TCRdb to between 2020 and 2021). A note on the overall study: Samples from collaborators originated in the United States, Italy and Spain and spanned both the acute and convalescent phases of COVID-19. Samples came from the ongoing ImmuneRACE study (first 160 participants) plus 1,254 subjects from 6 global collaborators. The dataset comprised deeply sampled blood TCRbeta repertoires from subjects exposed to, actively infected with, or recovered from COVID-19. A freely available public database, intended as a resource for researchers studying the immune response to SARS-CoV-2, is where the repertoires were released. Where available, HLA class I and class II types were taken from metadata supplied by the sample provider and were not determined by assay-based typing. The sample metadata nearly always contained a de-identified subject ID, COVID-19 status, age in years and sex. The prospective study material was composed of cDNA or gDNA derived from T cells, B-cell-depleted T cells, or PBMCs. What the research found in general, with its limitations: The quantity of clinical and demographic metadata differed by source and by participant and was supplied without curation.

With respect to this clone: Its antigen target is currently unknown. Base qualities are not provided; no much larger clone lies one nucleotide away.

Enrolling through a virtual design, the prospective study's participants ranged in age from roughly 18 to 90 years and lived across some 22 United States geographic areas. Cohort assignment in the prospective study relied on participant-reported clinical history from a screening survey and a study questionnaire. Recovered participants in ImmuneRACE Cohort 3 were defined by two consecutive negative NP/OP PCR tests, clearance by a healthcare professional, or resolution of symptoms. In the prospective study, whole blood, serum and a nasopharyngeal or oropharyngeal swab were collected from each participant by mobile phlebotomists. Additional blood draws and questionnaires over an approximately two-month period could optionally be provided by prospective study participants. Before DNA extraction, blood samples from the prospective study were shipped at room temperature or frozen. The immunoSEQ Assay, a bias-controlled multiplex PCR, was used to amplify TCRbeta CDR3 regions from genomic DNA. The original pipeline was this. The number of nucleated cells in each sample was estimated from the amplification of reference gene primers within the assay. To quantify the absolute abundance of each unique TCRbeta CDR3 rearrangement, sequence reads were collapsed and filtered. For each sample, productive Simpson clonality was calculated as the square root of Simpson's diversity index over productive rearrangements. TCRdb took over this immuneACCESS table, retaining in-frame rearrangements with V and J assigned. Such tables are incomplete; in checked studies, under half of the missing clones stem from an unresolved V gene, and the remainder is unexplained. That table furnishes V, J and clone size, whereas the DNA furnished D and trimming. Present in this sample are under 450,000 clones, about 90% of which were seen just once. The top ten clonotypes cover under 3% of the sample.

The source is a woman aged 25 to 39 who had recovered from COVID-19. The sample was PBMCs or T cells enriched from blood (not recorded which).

Here is the DNA: TGTGCCAGCAGCGTAGTCGGGGTTGGTGAAGCTTTCTTT. The encoded protein is CASSVVGVGEAFF. The chain joins TRBV9 to TRBJ1-1; the D gene cannot be named for sure. Spanning cysteine to phenylalanine, the CDR3 consists of 13 amino acids. CDR3 DNA is the only sequence kept; it has 39 bases, read in frame from the first base. V and J are truncated by 0 bases and 7 bases respectively, leaving an intervening sequence of 10 bases. The germline V gene gives CDR1 as SGDLS and CDR2 as YYNGEE.